This TCR beta chain was obtained from a study of persistence of HIV-infected CD4 T cells. About the research overall: A larger, less memory-rich fraction responded to anti-CD3/anti-CD28 beads than to antigen. Whole-study findings and limits: Antigen-responding cells were enriched for degenerate expanded CDR3beta sequences.

This was the immunoSEQ version 4 assay in survey mode. Produced via immunoSEQ multiplex PCR; TCRdb's table is partial and in-frame only. Of tens of thousands of clones detected, around 90% appear once; the ten largest clones hold 3.3%. This nonspecific control used anti-CD3/anti-CD28 bead stimulation of CD4+ T cells. Sorting selected CD4+ T cells upregulating both CD40 ligand and CD69. Germline CDR1 LNHDA, CDR2 SQIVND (reference sequence). V was shortened by 3 bases and J by 2 bases, with 11 bases between the two germline ends. This CDR3 comprises 16 residues. This clone has just a few counts. Antigen unknown.

The TCR originated in an adult woman with HIV who was CMV-seropositive. The sequencing here drew on CD4+ T cells sorted from PBMCs after 18-hour stimulation, taken from a patient who received antiretroviral therapy. The chain employs TRBV19 and TRBJ1-6; D ambiguous. The CDR3 spells CASSMRQRPYNSPLHF. The CDR3 nucleotides read TGTGCCAGTAGTATGAGGCAGAGACCCTATAATTCACCCCTCCACTTT. The variable domain in full, completed from reference TRBV19 and TRBJ1-6, reads DGGITQSPKYLFRKEGQNVTLSCEQNLNHDAMYWYRQDPGQGLRLIYYSQIVNDFQKGDIAEGYSVSREKKESFPLTVTSAQKNPTAFYLCASSMRQRPYNSPLHFGNGTRLTVT.